A selection of T cell receptor beta chains follows, all from one sample in a study of OX40 agonist ivuxolimab in advanced cancers. Here immunoSEQ multiplex PCR was the method, and the copy in TCRdb shows in-frame clones only, minus some. The sample records roughly 61,000 clones, 80% to 90% being singletons. This material consisted of CD4+ or CD8+ T cells sorted from blood, taken in a trial of the OX40 agonist ivuxolimab. All receptors come from an adult with an advanced solid tumor such as melanoma, head and neck, liver or kidney cancer. The CDR3 runs from the conserved cysteine through the conserved F or W. The D gene is left open where the match is weak. Not all rows give a size; the values are once, few, many and, for expanded clones, a class.

j_call: TRBJ2-1; v_call: TRBV11-1; d_call: TRBD1; clone_size: NA; cdr3_aa: CASSVGTASNEQFF; cdr3_nt: TGTGCCAGCAGCGTCGGGACAGCAAGCAATGAGCAGTTCTTC
j_call: TRBJ2-2; v_call: TRBV27; d_call: NA; clone_size: once; cdr3_aa: CASSFTPGTGELFF; cdr3_nt: TGTGCCAGCAGTTTTACTCCTGGGACCGGGGAGCTGTTTTTT
j_call: TRBJ2-3; v_call: TRBV5-1; d_call: TRBD2; clone_size: NA; cdr3_aa: CASSGGLAGETSTDTQYF; cdr3_nt: TGCGCCAGCAGCGGGGGACTAGCGGGGGAGACTAGCACAGATACGCAGTATTTT
j_call: TRBJ1-2; v_call: TRBV27; d_call: NA; clone_size: NA; cdr3_aa: CASSLSRVNYGYTF; cdr3_nt: TGTGCCAGCAGTTTGTCCAGAGTAAACTATGGCTACACCTTC
j_call: TRBJ2-6; v_call: TRBV27; d_call: TRBD1; clone_size: NA; cdr3_aa: CASRRQGAGANVLTF; cdr3_nt: TGTGCCAGCAGGCGTCAGGGGGCTGGGGCCAACGTCCTGACTTTC
j_call: TRBJ2-5; v_call: TRBV5-1; d_call: NA; clone_size: NA; cdr3_aa: CASSDVGGIHQETQYF; cdr3_nt: TGCGCCAGCAGCGACGTTGGGGGGATTCACCAAGAGACCCAGTACTTC
j_call: TRBJ1-1; v_call: TRBV10-3; d_call: NA; clone_size: NA; cdr3_aa: CAISESWGVTEAFF; cdr3_nt: TGTGCCATCAGTGAGTCTTGGGGCGTCACTGAAGCTTTCTTT
j_call: TRBJ2-7; v_call: TRBV9; d_call: TRBD1; clone_size: NA; cdr3_aa: CASSAQGALSYEQYF; cdr3_nt: TGTGCCAGCAGCGCGCAGGGGGCATTGTCCTACGAGCAGTACTTC
j_call: TRBJ2-1; v_call: TRBV7-8; d_call: TRBD2; clone_size: once; cdr3_aa: CASSPQRVLAGAYNEQFF; cdr3_nt: TGTGCCAGCAGCCCTCAAAGAGTGCTCGCGGGGGCCTACAATGAGCAGTTCTTC
j_call: TRBJ2-1; v_call: TRBV7-6; d_call: TRBD2; clone_size: NA; cdr3_aa: CASSLLAGGDQFF; cdr3_nt: TGTGCCAGCAGCTTACTAGCGGGGGGGGATCAGTTCTTC
j_call: TRBJ2-2; v_call: TRBV5-4; d_call: TRBD2; clone_size: NA; cdr3_aa: CASSPGLAGAGELFF; cdr3_nt: TGTGCCAGCAGCCCGGGACTAGCGGGAGCCGGGGAGCTGTTTTTT
j_call: TRBJ2-1; v_call: TRBV4-1; d_call: NA; clone_size: NA; cdr3_aa: CASSQAGQGYNEQFF; cdr3_nt: TGCGCCAGCAGCCAAGCGGGGCAGGGATACAATGAGCAGTTCTTC
j_call: TRBJ1-5; v_call: TRBV7-8; d_call: NA; clone_size: NA; cdr3_aa: CASSLGMKDQPQHF; cdr3_nt: TGTGCCAGCAGCTTAGGGATGAAGGATCAGCCCCAGCATTTT
j_call: TRBJ2-3; v_call: TRBV18; d_call: NA; clone_size: NA; cdr3_aa: CASSRAVGDTDTQYF; cdr3_nt: TGTGCCAGCTCTCGCGCCGTAGGAGACACAGATACGCAGTATTTT
j_call: TRBJ1-4; v_call: TRBV25-1; d_call: TRBD1; clone_size: NA; cdr3_aa: CASRDDRETNEKLFF; cdr3_nt: TGTGCCAGCAGAGACGACAGGGAAACTAATGAAAAACTGTTTTTT
j_call: TRBJ1-1; v_call: TRBV11-2; d_call: TRBD1; clone_size: NA; cdr3_aa: CASSLSGGVNTEAFF; cdr3_nt: TGTGCCAGCAGCTTATCAGGGGGAGTTAACACTGAAGCTTTCTTT
j_call: TRBJ2-7; v_call: TRBV6-1; d_call: NA; clone_size: NA; cdr3_aa: CASSVSGKSSYEQYF; cdr3_nt: TGTGCCAGCAGTGTCTCAGGGAAAAGCTCCTACGAGCAGTACTTC
j_call: TRBJ1-6; v_call: TRBV6-1; d_call: TRBD1; clone_size: NA; cdr3_aa: CASSDLQGRYNSPLHF; cdr3_nt: TGTGCCAGCAGTGACTTACAGGGGAGGTATAATTCACCCCTCCACTTT
j_call: TRBJ2-2; v_call: TRBV9; d_call: NA; clone_size: NA; cdr3_aa: CASTSGRTSTGELFF; cdr3_nt: TGTGCCAGCACCTCCGGCAGGACCTCCACCGGGGAGCTGTTTTTT
j_call: TRBJ2-5; v_call: TRBV6-1; d_call: NA; clone_size: NA; cdr3_aa: CASIRGRGETQYF; cdr3_nt: TGTGCCAGCATTCGGGGCCGGGGGGAGACCCAGTACTTC
j_call: TRBJ1-1; v_call: TRBV7-2; d_call: NA; clone_size: NA; cdr3_aa: CASSPPGGTEAFF; cdr3_nt: TGTGCCAGCAGCCCCCCCGGGGGCACTGAAGCTTTCTTT
j_call: TRBJ2-5; v_call: TRBV7-2; d_call: TRBD2; clone_size: NA; cdr3_aa: CASSLERGGVFETQYF; cdr3_nt: TGTGCCAGCAGCTTAGAGCGGGGGGGGGTTTTTGAGACCCAGTACTTC
j_call: TRBJ2-5; v_call: TRBV7-7; d_call: TRBD2; clone_size: NA; cdr3_aa: CASSLGLAGGETQYF; cdr3_nt: TGTGCTAGCAGCTTAGGACTAGCGGGGGGGGAGACCCAGTACTTC
j_call: TRBJ2-3; v_call: TRBV5-1; d_call: NA; clone_size: NA; cdr3_aa: CASSLEQGITDTQYF; cdr3_nt: TGCGCCAGCAGCTTGGAGCAGGGGATCACAGATACGCAGTATTTT
j_call: TRBJ2-5; v_call: TRBV10-3; d_call: NA; clone_size: NA; cdr3_aa: CAISEGLAVETQYF; cdr3_nt: TGTGCCATCAGTGAGGGCTTAGCCGTTGAGACCCAGTACTTC
j_call: TRBJ2-7; v_call: TRBV11-2; d_call: NA; clone_size: NA; cdr3_aa: CASSLDRWSYEQYF; cdr3_nt: TGTGCCAGCAGCTTAGACAGGTGGTCCTACGAGCAGTACTTC
j_call: TRBJ1-1; v_call: TRBV5-1; d_call: TRBD1; clone_size: once; cdr3_aa: CASSQGQGIEAFF; cdr3_nt: TGCGCCAGCAGCCAGGGACAGGGGATTGAAGCTTTCTTT
j_call: TRBJ2-5; v_call: TRBV7-8; d_call: NA; clone_size: NA; cdr3_aa: CASSSEETQYF; cdr3_nt: TGTGCCAGCAGCTCGGAAGAGACCCAGTACTTC
j_call: TRBJ1-1; v_call: TRBV28; d_call: TRBD1; clone_size: once; cdr3_aa: CASSTRQGMNTEAFF; cdr3_nt: TGTGCCAGCAGTACCCGACAGGGGATGAACACTGAAGCTTTCTTT
j_call: TRBJ2-3; v_call: TRBV5-4; d_call: NA; clone_size: once; cdr3_aa: CASSSPDSSTDTQYF; cdr3_nt: TGTGCCAGCAGCTCGCCGGATTCTAGCACAGATACGCAGTATTTT
j_call: TRBJ1-4; v_call: TRBV28; d_call: NA; clone_size: NA; cdr3_aa: CASSPERRGLGEKLFF; cdr3_nt: TGTGCCAGCAGCCCAGAACGCCGGGGCCTCGGGGAAAAACTGTTTTTT
j_call: TRBJ1-2; v_call: TRBV29-1; d_call: NA; clone_size: NA; cdr3_aa: CSVSQGYGYTF; cdr3_nt: TGCAGCGTTTCGCAGGGATATGGCTACACCTTC
j_call: TRBJ2-7; v_call: TRBV6-5; d_call: TRBD1; clone_size: once; cdr3_aa: CASSYSMGQSEQYF; cdr3_nt: TGTGCCAGCAGTTACTCGATGGGACAGAGCGAGCAGTACTTC
j_call: TRBJ2-1; v_call: TRBV12-5; d_call: TRBD2; clone_size: NA; cdr3_aa: CASGPGLEYNEQFF; cdr3_nt: TGTGCTAGTGGCCCGGGACTAGAGTACAATGAGCAGTTCTTC
j_call: TRBJ1-3; v_call: TRBV6-5; d_call: NA; clone_size: NA; cdr3_aa: CASSLPGAGNTIYF; cdr3_nt: TGTGCCAGCAGTCTGCCCGGGGCGGGAAACACCATATATTTT
j_call: TRBJ2-1; v_call: TRBV28; d_call: TRBD2; clone_size: NA; cdr3_aa: CASSLSPQRGGGEQFF; cdr3_nt: TGTGCCAGCAGTTTATCCCCCCAGCGGGGGGGCGGTGAGCAGTTCTTC
j_call: TRBJ1-3; v_call: TRBV4-1; d_call: NA; clone_size: NA; cdr3_aa: CASSQWTASGNTIYF; cdr3_nt: TGCGCCAGCAGCCAATGGACAGCCTCTGGAAACACCATATATTTT
j_call: TRBJ1-2; v_call: TRBV28; d_call: TRBD1; clone_size: NA; cdr3_aa: CACLSGTDYGYTF; cdr3_nt: TGTGCCTGCCTCTCTGGGACAGACTATGGCTACACCTTC
j_call: TRBJ1-1; v_call: TRBV2; d_call: NA; clone_size: NA; cdr3_aa: CASLGQPNTEAFF; cdr3_nt: TGTGCCAGCCTAGGACAGCCGAACACTGAAGCTTTCTTT
j_call: TRBJ2-7; v_call: TRBV19; d_call: NA; clone_size: NA; cdr3_aa: CASSNRYEQYF; cdr3_nt: TGTGCCAGTAGTAACAGATACGAGCAGTACTTC
j_call: TRBJ2-1; v_call: TRBV14; d_call: NA; clone_size: NA; cdr3_aa: CASSQRVEQFF; cdr3_nt: TGTGCCAGCAGCCAGAGGGTTGAGCAGTTCTTC
j_call: TRBJ2-1; v_call: TRBV9; d_call: TRBD2; clone_size: NA; cdr3_aa: CASSALGLEYNEQFF; cdr3_nt: TGTGCCAGCAGCGCACTGGGACTAGAGTACAATGAGCAGTTCTTC
j_call: TRBJ1-4; v_call: TRBV10-3; d_call: NA; clone_size: once; cdr3_aa: CAISEQSGVNEKLFF; cdr3_nt: TGTGCCATCAGTGAACAGTCAGGGGTTAATGAAAAACTGTTTTTT
j_call: TRBJ2-7; v_call: TRBV5-1; d_call: NA; clone_size: NA; cdr3_aa: CASSQQGDKNEQYF; cdr3_nt: TGCGCCAGCAGCCAACAAGGGGACAAAAACGAGCAGTACTTC
j_call: TRBJ1-2; v_call: TRBV28; d_call: NA; clone_size: NA; cdr3_aa: CASERSYGYTF; cdr3_nt: TGTGCCAGCGAACGTAGCTATGGCTACACCTTC
j_call: TRBJ1-5; v_call: TRBV5-5; d_call: NA; clone_size: NA; cdr3_aa: CASTISQGNQPQHF; cdr3_nt: TGTGCCAGCACCATAAGCCAGGGTAATCAGCCCCAGCATTTT